The T cell receptor (beta chain) under discussion was sequenced for a study of blood T cell repertoires in COVID-19. The germline gives CDR1 LGHDT, CDR2 YNNKEL (reference sequence). This CDR3 has 15 amino acids. V lost 2 bases and J 2 bases, leaving 13 bases between the germline ends. This table comes from immunoSEQ multiplex PCR, and its TCRdb copy is limited to in-frame clones, with some not included. The sample lists about 280,000 clones; 75% to 90% were seen once. Sequenced sample: PBMCs or T cells enriched from blood (not recorded which). This TCR was recovered from a woman in her fifties or sixties who had recovered from COVID-19. The chain couples TRBV3-1 (or the pseudogene TRBV3-2) to TRBJ2-7, with D possibly being TRBD1 (5 bases). CDR3 loop: CASSQRTTGTYEQYF. As DNA, the CDR3 is TGTGCCAGCAGCCAAAGGACAACCGGTACCTACGAGCAGTACTTC.